The 15 T cell receptor beta chains given below trace back to one sample, sequenced in a study of T cell responses to AZD1222 COVID-19 vaccine. The repertoire was sequenced with immunoSEQ multiplex PCR; TCRdb's copy has only in-frame clones and lacks some. The sample contains 84,000 or so clones, roughly 87% of which appear only once. Sequencing used peripheral blood, obtained on day 0 of AZD1222 vaccination. The source of these receptors is an adult in good health.

The V and J genes are TRBV2 and TRBJ2-5; weak D call: TRBD2 (6 bases). Per the germline V gene, CDR1 is SNHLY and CDR2 is FYNNEI. The CDR3 loop spans 12 amino acids. Trimming removed 8 bases from V and 2 bases from J, with 9 bases in between. The CDR3 loop reads CASGGTQETQYF. Written as DNA, the CDR3 is TGTGCCAGCGGGGGGACTCAAGAGACCCAGTACTTC.

This clone was counted a single time. The V and J genes are TRBV7-2 and TRBJ2-1; the D is unclear. In germline, CDR1 is SGHTA, CDR2 FQGNSA. CDR3 length: 13 amino acids. Deletions cut 0 bases from V and 12 bases from J, with 12 bases between. The CDR3: CASSLASSPLQFF. CDR3 in DNA: TGTGCCAGCAGCTTAGCGAGCTCACCGCTGCAGTTCTTC.

This chain links TRBV11-2 with TRBJ2-7; D unclear. Germline assignment: CDR1 SGHAT and CDR2 FQNNGV. There are 11 residues in the CDR3. Deletions cut 0 bases from V and 3 bases from J, with 0 bases between. DNA for the CDR3: TGTGCCAGCAGCTTAGACTACGAGCAGTACTTC. Its translation: CASSLDYEQYF.

The chain carries TRBV5-6 and TRBJ2-5; 9 nucleotides align to TRBD2. V was pared by 2 bases and J by 7 bases, with 9 bases of the junction left unmatched. This CDR3 has 15 amino acids. Germline assignment: CDR1 SGHDT and CDR2 YYEEEE. The CDR3 sequence is CASSFGLAGPGTQYF. CDR3 bases: TGTGCCAGCAGCTTTGGGCTAGCGGGGCCAGGGACCCAGTACTTC.

The genes are TRBV18 and TRBJ2-2; 7 bases are shared with TRBD1. Germline V CDR1 and CDR2: KGHSH, LQKENI. The CDR3 totals 17 residues. Losses at the gene ends were 1 base for V and 0 bases for J; bases not matched to a gene: 5. The CDR3 bases are TGTGCCAGCTCACCACGAGGACAGGCCTCGAACACCGGGGAGCTGTTTTTT. The encoded protein is CASSPRGQASNTGELFF.

This clone was picked up a small number of times. J is TRBJ1-2 and V is TRBV6-1; D is unresolved. V lost 0 bases and J lost 4, with 3 bases in between. The CDR3 runs 12 residues. CDR1 is MNHNS and CDR2 is SASEGT in the germline V gene. The CDR3 is CASSEASYGYTF. The CDR3 DNA reads as TGTGCCAGCAGTGAAGCATCCTATGGCTACACCTTC.

This rearrangement joins TRBV4-2 to TRBJ2-2, with 11 bases matching TRBD2. V gave up 3 bases and J gave up 1 base; unmatched junction bases: 7. The CDR3 totals 18 residues. CDR1 is LGHNA and CDR2 is YNFKEQ in the germline V gene. The CDR3 DNA follows: TGTGCCAGCAGCCAGGAACTAGCGGGAGTAGGGAACACCGGGGAGCTGTTTTTT. Residues: CASSQELAGVGNTGELFF.

The chain carries TRBV10-3 and TRBJ2-1; unclear D gene. V dropped 3 bases and J dropped 3 bases, with 9 bases sitting between them. Per germline, CDR1 ENHRY and CDR2 SYGVKD. This CDR3 is built from 14 residues. In DNA, the CDR3 is TGTGCCATCAGTGACTCCAGAGGCTACAATGAGCAGTTCTTC. Its protein is CAISDSRGYNEQFF.

V usage is TRBV29-1 and J usage is TRBJ1-4, with TRBD1 matching 8 bases. The CDR3 length is 12 residues. The V gene's germline CDR1 is SQVTM and CDR2 ANQGSEA. V dropped 4 bases and J dropped 8; count of bases not matched to a gene: 3. Here the CDR3 reads CSVGTGREKLFF. CDR3 nucleotide sequence: TGCAGCGTTGGGACAGGGAGGGAAAAACTGTTTTTT.

This chain joins TRBV12-3 or TRBV12-4 and TRBJ1-5, with D uncertain. The CDR3 contains 13 residues. Trimming took off 3 bases at V and 5 bases at J, with 8 bases between the two ends. CDR3 residues: CASSFQLDQPQHF. CDR3 DNA: TGTGCCAGCAGTTTCCAGCTCGATCAGCCCCAGCATTTT.

The chain couples TRBV7-9 to TRBJ2-1; TRBD2 is a possible D gene (6 bases). V lost 2 bases and J lost 0, with 20 bases in between. Per germline, CDR1 SEHNR and CDR2 FQNEAQ (reference sequence). This CDR3 has 19 amino acids. The CDR3 loop reads CASSLRPRGVGSSYNEQFF. CDR3 in DNA: TGTGCCAGCAGCTTACGTCCGCGGGGCGTTGGGAGCTCCTACAATGAGCAGTTCTTC. The variable domain in full, with the rest retrieved from reference TRBV7-9 and TRBJ2-1, is DTGVSQNPRHKITKRGQNVTFRCDPISEHNRLYWYRQTLGQGPEFLTYFQNEAQLEKSRLLSDRFSAERPKGSFSTLEIQRTEQGDSAMYLCASSLRPRGVGSSYNEQFFGPGTRLTVL.

This chain uses TRBV6-5 with TRBJ1-5, with D possibly TRBD1 on 5 matching bases. The CDR3 has 13 residues. Germline V lookup: CDR1 MNHEY, CDR2 SVGAGI. The V and J ends lost 2 bases and 5 bases respectively, with 7 bases between them. The CDR3 nucleotides read TGTGCCAGCAGTTACGGGGCAGATCAGCCCCAGCATTTT. This translates into CASSYGADQPQHF.

The chain employs TRBV19 and TRBJ2-1; TRBD2 aligns across 14 bases. CDR3 size: 16 residues. Trimming took 1 base from V and 6 from J; bases not matched to a gene: 2. The germline V gene encodes CDR1 LNHDA and CDR2 SQIVND (reference sequence). The CDR3 here is CASSIVGLAGANEQFF. CDR3 bases: TGTGCCAGTAGTATAGTGGGACTAGCGGGAGCCAATGAGCAGTTCTTC.

The chain recombines TRBV4-3 with TRBJ1-2; 9 bases map to TRBD1. Germline loops: CDR1 LGHNA, CDR2 YSLEER. The length of the CDR3 is 15 residues. J gave up 2 bases and V 2 bases, and 3 bases lay outside the gene matches. CDR3 region: CASSQLQGANYGYTF. The CDR3 bases are TGCGCCAGCAGCCAACTACAGGGGGCCAACTATGGCTACACCTTC.

The chain employs TRBV7-2 and TRBJ2-7, with TRBD1 matching over 10 bases. Trimming removed 5 bases from V and 5 bases from J; junction bases left unmatched: 6. The germline CDR1 and CDR2 sequences are SGHTA and FQGNSA. The CDR3 has 14 residues. The CDR3 spells CASSPDRGRDEQYF. CDR3 sequence (DNA): TGTGCCAGCAGCCCGGACAGGGGGAGGGACGAGCAGTACTTC.